What follows are 20 T cell receptor beta chains derived from one specimen sequenced in a study of blood T cell repertoires in COVID-19. Data came from immunoSEQ multiplex PCR; TCRdb stores just in-frame clones and leaves some out. This sample has some 180,000 clones, with roughly nine tenths found just once. The specimen sequenced was peripheral blood. These receptors all come from a man aged 40-55 years with acute or convalescent COVID-19.

This clone has only one observation. The chain couples TRBV24-1 to TRBJ1-5; no firm D call. There are 14 residues in the CDR3. From germline, CDR1 is KGHDR and CDR2 SFDVKD. Trimming removed 9 bases from V and 4 bases from J, with 15 bases in between. The CDR3 DNA is TGTGCCACCTCTAGAAAGTCCTCGAATCAGCCCCAGCATTTT. Encoded protein: CATSRKSSNQPQHF.

The chain combines TRBV6-5 with TRBJ2-2; 9 bases fit TRBD2. The CDR3 has 14 residues. After removal of 6 bases from V and 9 bases from J, the junction contained 8 bases not matched to a gene. Germline assignment: CDR1 MNHEY and CDR2 SVGAGI. Written as DNA, the CDR3 is TGTGCCAGCAGCCCCGGGACTAGCCCCCGGGAGCTGTTTTTT. It codes for CASSPGTSPRELFF.

Notes on this clone: One end of the junction does not line up with germline, which may come from a read error. The same CDR3 can be traced to other DNA sequences in this sample. This CDR3 reads CASSERTGGDTGELFF. The CDR3 coding sequence is TGTGCCAGCAGCGAAAGGACAGGGGGGGACACCGGGGAACTGTTTTTT. The rearrangement uses TRBV11-1 and TRBJ2-2; 10 bases map to TRBD1. The CDR3 has 16 amino acids. CDR1 and CDR2 from the germline V gene are SGHAT and FQDESV (reference sequence). Full variable domain (remainder filled in from reference TRBV11-1 and TRBJ2-2): EAEVAQSPRYKITEKSQAVAFWCDPISGHATLYWYRQILGQGPELLVQFQDESVVDDSQLPKDRFSAERLKGVDSTLKIQPAELGDSAMYLCASSERTGGDTGELFFGEGSRLTVL.

The V gene is TRBV11-2, the J gene TRBJ1-6, with 7 bases lining up with TRBD1. J was trimmed by 8 bases and V by 6 bases; bases with no gene match: 7. Germline CDR1 reads SGHAT; CDR2 reads FQNNGV. The CDR3 runs 14 residues. CDR3 loop: CASSQTGFDSPLHF. CDR3 nucleotides: TGTGCCAGCAGTCAGACAGGGTTTGATTCACCCCTCCACTTT.

This clone was counted once. The V gene is TRBV15, the J gene TRBJ1-4, with D hard to call. Germline CDR1 is LNHNV and CDR2 is YYDKDF (reference sequence). This CDR3 spans 16 amino acids. Trimming took 0 bases from V and 0 from J, leaving 8 bases between them. CDR3 sequence reads: CATSRDPGTTNEKLFF. DNA for the CDR3: TGTGCCACCAGCAGAGATCCGGGAACAACTAATGAAAAACTGTTTTTT.

The chain is built from TRBV28 and TRBJ2-2, with D perhaps TRBD2 (6 bases). Looked up from germline, CDR1 is MDHEN and CDR2 is SYDVKM. The CDR3 sequence is 19 residues long. Trimming cost V 4 bases and J 4 bases, with 25 bases left between them. This chain's CDR3 is CASSSRASGGPPGTGELFF. CDR3 DNA sequence: TGTGCCAGCAGTTCCCGGGCCTCCGGGGGACCGCCAGGCACCGGGGAGCTGTTTTTT.

CDR3 in amino acids: CASTFSLGLTAEAFF. The CDR3 region has the DNA TGTGCCAGCACCTTCTCTCTGGGACTTACGGCTGAAGCTTTCTTT. The J gene is TRBJ1-1, the V gene TRBV28; TRBD1 might be the D (5 bases). The germline V and J ends were trimmed by 7 bases and 6 bases, with 21 bases remaining between them. CDR1 is MDHEN, CDR2 SYDVKM, per germline. The CDR3 extends over 15 amino acids.

The genes are TRBV4-2 and TRBJ2-2, with a tentative D call TRBD2 (7 bases). This CDR3 has 18 amino acids. Germline CDR1 reads LGHNA; CDR2 reads YNFKEQ. V shed 2 bases and J shed 0 bases, with 16 bases lying between them. CDR3 sequence: CASSQRGAKFANTGELFF. The DNA of the CDR3 is TGTGCCAGCAGCCAACGGGGGGCCAAGTTCGCGAACACCGGGGAGCTGTTTTTT.

The V and J genes are TRBV7-8 and TRBJ2-5, with TRBD2 as a possible D gene (5 bases). The CDR3 totals 14 residues. Germline CDR1 reads SGHVS; CDR2 reads FQNEAQ. V was pared by 0 bases and J by 6 bases, with 11 bases between. This chain's CDR3 is CASSLAGAEQTQYF. In nucleotides, the CDR3 is TGTGCCAGCAGCTTAGCAGGAGCGGAACAGACCCAGTACTTC.

This chain uses TRBV6-5 with TRBJ2-2; TRBD1 is a possible D gene (6 bases). Looked up from germline, CDR1 is MNHEY and CDR2 is SVGAGI. This CDR3 has 13 residues. Trimming removed 11 bases from V and 2 bases from J, with 12 bases in between. The CDR3 region is CAGGQPNTGELFF. CDR3 bases: TGTGCCGGCGGACAGCCAAACACCGGGGAGCTGTTTTTT.

The rearrangement uses TRBV3-1 (or the pseudogene TRBV3-2) and TRBJ2-1; TRBD2 matches at 7 bases. CDR1 and CDR2 (germline): LGHDT, YNNKEL (reference sequence). After removal of 4 bases from V and 8 bases from J, the junction contained 14 bases not matched to a gene. The CDR3 runs 16 residues. The CDR3: CASSPPTSLGLYEQFF. The CDR3 DNA reads TGTGCCAGCAGCCCCCCGACTAGCTTGGGGTTGTATGAGCAGTTCTTC.

The V and J genes are TRBV19 and TRBJ2-1; 8 bases map to TRBD2. Unmatched junction bases numbered 6, after V lost 3 bases and J lost 2 bases. The germline CDR1 and CDR2 sequences are LNHDA and SQIVND (reference sequence). The length of the CDR3 is 16 residues. The CDR3 DNA is TGTGCCAGTAGTATGGCTAGCGGGCCCCCCTACAATGAGCAGTTCTTC. Translated, it gives CASSMASGPPYNEQFF.

CDR3 amino acids: CASSPGTGVATNEKLFF. Written as DNA, the CDR3 is TGCGCCAGCAGCCCGGGGACAGGGGTTGCAACTAATGAAAAACTGTTTTTT. The rearrangement uses TRBV5-1 and TRBJ1-4; 10 nucleotides agree with TRBD1. The ends lost 4 bases at V and 0 bases at J; junction bases unmatched: 6. The CDR3 consists of 17 residues. Looked up from germline, CDR1 is SGHRS and CDR2 is YFSETQ.

The J gene is TRBJ1-2, the V gene TRBV2; TRBD1 is a possible D gene (5 bases). CDR1 is SNHLY and CDR2 is FYNNEI in the germline V gene. The V gene lost 3 bases and the J gene lost 7 bases, with 6 bases spanning the gap. This CDR3 has 11 amino acids. The CDR3 spells CASSDRGGYTF. Written as DNA, the CDR3 is TGTGCCAGCAGTGATAGGGGTGGCTACACCTTC.

This chain uses TRBV10-3 with TRBJ2-7; 7 bases line up with TRBD1. Germline CDR1 reads ENHRY; CDR2 reads SYGVKD. V shed 0 bases, J shed 4 bases, and the junction held 9 bases outside the gene matches. This CDR3 has 16 residues. This CDR3 is CAISESEQGLKYEQYF. In DNA, the CDR3 is TGTGCCATCAGTGAGTCGGAACAGGGGCTAAAATACGAGCAGTACTTC.

The rearrangement links TRBV5-8 to TRBJ2-2; 8 nucleotides agree with TRBD1. The V gene's germline CDR1 is SGHTS and CDR2 YDEGEE. The CDR3 runs to 15 residues. J was trimmed by 3 bases and V by 6 bases; bases with no gene match: 7. The DNA for the CDR3 is TGTGCCAGCAACCACGGACAGGGTGACACCGGGGAGCTGTTTTTT. Protein product: CASNHGQGDTGELFF.

This chain connects TRBV4-3 to TRBJ2-7; D perhaps matches TRBD2 (6 bases). The germline V gene encodes CDR1 LGHNA and CDR2 YSLEER. This CDR3 is 15 amino acids long. The V gene lost 1 base and the J gene lost 0 bases, with 10 bases spanning the gap. CDR3 bases: TGCGCCAGCAGCCAAGTCTGGCGGGGCTCCTACGAGCAGTACTTC. Its protein product is CASSQVWRGSYEQYF.

This chain joins TRBV27 and TRBJ2-7, with D perhaps TRBD2 (5 bases). V was clipped by 0 bases and J by 5 bases, with 14 bases between them. The CDR3 contains 15 residues. Germline V lookup: CDR1 MNHEY, CDR2 SMNVEV (reference sequence). The CDR3 loop is CASSLSPGLFNEQYF. The DNA of the CDR3 is TGTGCCAGCAGTTTATCCCCGGGGTTGTTCAACGAGCAGTACTTC.

This clone was recorded once. Compared with germline, one end of the junction differs, possibly owing to a read error. DNA for the CDR3: TGTGCCACCAGTGACCCGGACACAGAAGCTTTCTTT. It yields the protein CATSDPDTEAFF. The chain couples TRBV24-1 to TRBJ1-1, with D perhaps TRBD1 (5 bases). The CDR3 spans 12 residues. In germline, CDR1 is KGHDR, CDR2 SFDVKD.

The chain carries TRBV27 and TRBJ1-5; TRBD1 is a possible D gene (5 bases). V lost 6 bases to trimming and J lost 2 bases, with 14 bases between them. CDR1 MNHEY and CDR2 SMNVEV come from the germline V gene (reference sequence). The CDR3 has 15 amino acids. The DNA for the CDR3 is TGTGCCAGCAGCCAGGGATTTCGTGGCAATCAGCCCCAGCATTTT. It translates to CASSQGFRGNQPQHF.